The entry below describes one TCR beta chain. Its antigen is as yet unknown. V lost 8 bases to trimming and J lost 8 bases; unmatched junction nucleotides: 9. The V gene's germline CDR1 is MNHEY and CDR2 SVGAGI. This CDR3 contains 14 residues. Treatment specified: over 15 received Ad26.COV2.S at low or high dose, single or two shots; 5 received placebo; per-sample allocation not given. Sampling was done on day 63 after the first vaccine or placebo injection. This record comes from a study of Ad26.COV2.S vaccination and SARS-CoV-2 variants. Findings and limits, study-wide: Vaccine recipients and placebo recipients showed similar non-spike TCR breadth.

Data came from immunoSEQ multiplex PCR; TCRdb stores just in-frame clones and leaves some out. In the table there are some 290,000 clones, over 80% of which are singletons. This TCR derives from a person aged 18-60 years who received the Ad26.COV2.S COVID-19 vaccine or a placebo. The specimen was peripheral blood, collected in a trial of Ad26.COV2.S vaccine versus placebo. The chain links TRBV6-5 to TRBJ2-6; 7 positions match TRBD1. The CDR3 protein is CASFGDRITNVLTF. DNA of the CDR3: TGTGCCAGCTTCGGGGACAGAATTACCAACGTCCTGACTTTC.